This entry lists 22 T cell receptor beta chains sequenced from one sample in a study of T cells in localized non-small cell lung cancer. Profiling relied on immunoSEQ multiplex PCR, and the TCRdb table lists in-frame clones only, not all of them. The table shows 20,000 to 25,000 clones, with over 75% occurring only once. Sequenced here: peripheral blood, sampled before any cancer treatment. These receptors all stem from a woman aged 35 to 75 with stage I lung adenocarcinoma.

This clone has more than one count but fewer than ten. Written as DNA, the CDR3 is TGCAGCGTCTCCGGACTAGCGGGAGGGCCATCGGGCACAGATACGCAGTATTTT. Translation gives CSVSGLAGGPSGTDTQYF. The V gene is TRBV29-1, the J gene TRBJ2-3, with 15 bases lining up with TRBD2. Germline CDR1 SQVTM, CDR2 ANQGSEA. The V and J ends lost 6 bases and 1 base, in that order; junction bases with no gene match: 11. There are 18 residues in the CDR3.

This chain connects TRBV5-6 to TRBJ2-2; possibly TRBD2 for D (5 bases). Trimming took off 3 bases at V and 5 bases at J, with 14 bases between the two ends. The germline V gene encodes CDR1 SGHDT and CDR2 YYEEEE. This CDR3 region has 15 residues. The CDR3 reads CASSSGARGTGELFF. The CDR3 bases are TGTGCCAGCAGCTCCGGAGCGAGAGGGACCGGGGAGCTGTTTTTT.

The DNA for the CDR3 is TGTGCCAGCAGATCCCAGGGGGCTGGGGCCAACGTCCTGACTTTC. Translated, it gives CASRSQGAGANVLTF. The chain carries TRBV6-5 and TRBJ2-6; 7 bases agree with TRBD1. With V trimmed by 6 bases and J by 2 bases, 4 bases remained unmatched. Germline V gene lookup returns CDR1 MNHEY and CDR2 SVGAGI. The CDR3 spans 15 residues.

This clone was detected only once. The J gene is TRBJ2-1, the V gene TRBV2; unclear D gene. Germline V gene sequence: CDR1 SNHLY, CDR2 FYNNEI. V lost 5 bases to trimming and J lost 4 bases, with 12 bases between them. CDR3 length: 14 amino acids. The CDR3 region has the DNA TGTGCCAGCAGTATAAGGTTGGAGTACAATGAGCAGTTCTTC. It yields the protein CASSIRLEYNEQFF. The whole variable domain, remainder taken from reference TRBV2 and TRBJ2-1, is EPEVTQTPSHQVTQMGQEVILRCVPISNHLYFYWYRQILGQKVEFLVSFYNNEISEKSEIFDDQFSVERPDGSNFTLKIRSTKLEDSAMYFCASSIRLEYNEQFFGPGTRLTVL.

The J gene is TRBJ1-2, the V gene TRBV6-5; D is perhaps TRBD1 (5 bases). Trimming took 2 bases from V and 4 from J, leaving 8 bases between them. The germline gives CDR1 MNHEY, CDR2 SVGAGI. CDR3 length: 13 amino acids. The CDR3 protein is CASSYGGSYGYTF. CDR3 in DNA: TGTGCCAGCAGTTACGGGGGGAGCTATGGCTACACCTTC.

V is TRBV11-2 and J is TRBJ2-5; no reliable D call. CDR3 length: 13 amino acids. CDR1 SGHAT and CDR2 FQNNGV come from the germline V gene. Between the trimmed V and J ends, which lost 4 bases and 1 base, there was a span of 7 bases. The CDR3 loop reads CASSSDRQETQYF. The CDR3 bases are TGTGCCAGCAGCTCCGACCGCCAAGAGACCCAGTACTTC.

The chain links TRBV2 to TRBJ2-7; D not certain. Germline V gene lookup returns CDR1 SNHLY and CDR2 FYNNEI. The CDR3 has 12 residues. The germline V and J ends were trimmed by 7 bases and 4 bases, with 11 bases remaining between them. The CDR3: CASKSQAYEQYF. CDR3 sequence (DNA): TGTGCCAGCAAGTCCCAGGCTTACGAGCAGTACTTC.

CDR3 sequence (DNA): TGTGCCAGCAGTTACGGGGGTCCAGGTTCACCCCTCCACTTT. Its translation is CASSYGGPGSPLHF. The rearrangement links TRBV6-5 to TRBJ1-6; maybe TRBD1 (5 bases). V was trimmed by 2 bases and J by 9 bases, leaving 11 bases between them. Germline CDR1 is MNHEY and CDR2 is SVGAGI. The CDR3 has 14 amino acids.

V and J are TRBV9 and TRBJ1-5, with a weak D call TRBD1 (5 bases). CDR3 length: 15 amino acids. Germline assignment: CDR1 SGDLS and CDR2 YYNGEE. Trimming shortened V by 0 bases and J by 4 bases, and 11 bases separated the two germline ends. Written as DNA, the CDR3 is TGTGCCAGCAGCGTAGGCCAGGGCCTTAATCAGCCCCAGCATTTT. Protein product: CASSVGQGLNQPQHF.

V gene TRBV7-9 combines with J gene TRBJ1-2; D is perhaps TRBD1 (6 bases). Germline CDR1 is SEHNR and CDR2 is FQNEAQ (reference sequence). Trimming pared 2 bases from V and 4 bases from J, leaving 14 bases between. CDR3 length: 15 residues. The CDR3, as DNA: TGTGCCAGCAGCTTATCCATGGACAGCCTCTATGGCTACACCTTC. This translates into CASSLSMDSLYGYTF.

The chain uses TRBV11-2 and TRBJ2-3; possible D gene TRBD2, 6 bases. Trimming shortened V by 0 bases and J by 9 bases, and 10 bases separated the two germline ends. Germline V gene lookup returns CDR1 SGHAT and CDR2 FQNNGV. The CDR3 sequence is 13 residues long. Here the CDR3 reads CASSLEERATQYF. The CDR3 DNA is TGTGCCAGCAGCTTAGAAGAGCGGGCGACGCAGTATTTT.

The chain uses TRBV28 and TRBJ2-7, with TRBD1 matching over 9 bases. The junction had 12 bases not matched to a gene; V was cut back by 3 bases and J by 6 bases. Germline lookup yields CDR1 MDHEN and CDR2 SYDVKM. The CDR3 runs 16 residues. CDR3 sequence (DNA): TGTGCCAGCAGTTTCGCTACCGGGACAGGGAACGCCGAGCAGTACTTC. Translating it yields CASSFATGTGNAEQYF.

The rearrangement joins TRBV7-9 to TRBJ2-1, with 9 bases fitting TRBD2. Per the germline V gene, CDR1 is SEHNR and CDR2 is FQNEAQ (reference sequence). The CDR3 loop spans 16 amino acids. The V gene end was trimmed by 2 bases and the J gene end by 7 bases; junction bases not matched to a gene: 9. The DNA of the CDR3 is TGTGCCAGCAGCTTAAGGGCGGGAGGGAGCGGTAATGAGCAGTTCTTC. Its translation is CASSLRAGGSGNEQFF.

V is TRBV11-2 and J is TRBJ2-2; no definite D call. Germline loops: CDR1 SGHAT, CDR2 FQNNGV. Trimming stripped 5 bases from V and 8 bases from J, with 9 bases between. The CDR3 is 12 amino acids. For the CDR3, the DNA is TGTGCCAGCAGCAGGAGTGTAGGGGAGCTGTTTTTT. It codes for CASSRSVGELFF.

The chain links TRBV4-3 to TRBJ2-1; D is unclear. Germline V CDR1 and CDR2: LGHNA, YSLEER. The length of the CDR3 is 16 residues. Trimming cost V 0 bases and J 5 bases, with 14 bases left between them. CDR3 sequence (DNA): TGCGCCAGCAGCCAAGACCAGACTTTACTGAACAATGAGCAGTTCTTC. It translates to CASSQDQTLLNNEQFF.

This clone appeared a single time. This sequence joins TRBV19 and TRBJ1-5, with 7 bases aligning to TRBD1. Unmatched junction bases numbered 8, after V lost 3 bases and J lost 3 bases. Germline lookup yields CDR1 LNHDA and CDR2 SQIVND (reference sequence). This CDR3 spans 16 amino acids. CDR3 sequence reads: CASSMTGQVLNQPQHF. The CDR3, as DNA: TGTGCCAGTAGTATGACCGGACAGGTTCTCAATCAGCCCCAGCATTTT.

V usage is TRBV15 and J usage is TRBJ2-3; weak D call: TRBD2 (5 bases). V lost 8 bases to trimming and J lost 1 base, with 16 bases between them. Germline V gene sequence: CDR1 LNHNV, CDR2 YYDKDF (reference sequence). CDR3 length: 15 amino acids. CDR3 amino acids: CATLWEPGRTDTQYF. The DNA of the CDR3 is TGTGCCACCCTATGGGAGCCTGGACGCACAGATACGCAGTATTTT.

The chain combines TRBV11-3 with TRBJ2-5, with D perhaps assigned TRBD1 or TRBD2 (6 bases each). The germline V gene encodes CDR1 SGHNT and CDR2 YENEEA. The CDR3 is 12 residues long. Deletions cut 10 bases from V and 5 bases from J, with 14 bases between. The CDR3 protein is CATGLRGETQYF. CDR3 nucleotide sequence: TGTGCCACCGGACTAAGGGGGGAGACCCAGTACTTC.

The chain uses TRBV7-2 and TRBJ2-2, with TRBD1 identical over 9 bases. This CDR3 has 14 amino acids. With 6 bases clipped from V and 4 bases from J, the junction kept 3 bases outside the gene matches. Per the germline V gene, CDR1 is SGHTA and CDR2 is FQGNSA. CDR3 protein: CASSLGQGTGELFF. CDR3 nucleotides: TGTGCCAGCAGTTTGGGACAGGGCACCGGGGAGCTGTTTTTT. Looking up the rest from reference TRBV7-2 and TRBJ2-2 gives the full variable domain: GAGVSQSPSNKVTEKGKDVELRCDPISGHTALYWYRQSLGQGLEFLIYFQGNSAPDKSGLPSDRFSAERTGGSVSTLTIQRTQQEDSAVYLCASSLGQGTGELFFGEGSRLTVL.

The rearrangement links TRBV28 to TRBJ1-4; D gene uncertain. The V and J ends lost 5 bases and 8 bases respectively, with 15 bases between them. Germline lookup yields CDR1 MDHEN and CDR2 SYDVKM. There are 14 residues in the CDR3. The CDR3: CASSLGAGQEKLFF. The CDR3 DNA is TGTGCCAGCAGTCTAGGAGCAGGTCAGGAAAAACTGTTTTTT.

The chain carries TRBV18 and TRBJ2-2; 16 nucleotides agree with TRBD2. Looked up from germline, CDR1 is KGHSH and CDR2 is LQKENI. This CDR3 comprises 19 residues. Trimming at V came to 3 bases and at J to 4 bases, leaving 8 bases not matched to a gene. The CDR3 nucleotides are TGTGCCAGCTCACCGCCGGGACTAGCGGGAGGGCCCGGCACCGGGGAGCTGTTTTTT. Encoded protein: CASSPPGLAGGPGTGELFF.

V is TRBV6-5 and J is TRBJ1-4; D uncertain. The CDR3 is 14 residues long. Germline CDR1 and CDR2: MNHEY and SVGAGI. Trimming removed 6 bases from V and 10 bases from J, with 18 bases in between. CDR3 sequence: CASSYESATGKLFF. The CDR3 bases are TGTGCCAGCAGCTACGAGTCAGCGACGGGAAAACTGTTTTTT.